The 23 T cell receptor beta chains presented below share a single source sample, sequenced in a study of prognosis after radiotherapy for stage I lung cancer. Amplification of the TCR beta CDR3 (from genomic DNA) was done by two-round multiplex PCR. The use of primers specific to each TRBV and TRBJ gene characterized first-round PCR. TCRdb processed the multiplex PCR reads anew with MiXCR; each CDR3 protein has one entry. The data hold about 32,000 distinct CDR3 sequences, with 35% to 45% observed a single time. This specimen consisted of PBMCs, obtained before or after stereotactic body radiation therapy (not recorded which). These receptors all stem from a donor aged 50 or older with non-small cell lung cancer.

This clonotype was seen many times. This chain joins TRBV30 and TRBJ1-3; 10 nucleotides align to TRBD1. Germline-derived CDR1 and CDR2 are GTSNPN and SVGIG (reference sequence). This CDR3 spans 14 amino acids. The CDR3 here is CAWDRGISGNTIYF. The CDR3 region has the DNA TGTGCTTGGGACAGGGGTATCAGTGGAAACACCATATATTTT.

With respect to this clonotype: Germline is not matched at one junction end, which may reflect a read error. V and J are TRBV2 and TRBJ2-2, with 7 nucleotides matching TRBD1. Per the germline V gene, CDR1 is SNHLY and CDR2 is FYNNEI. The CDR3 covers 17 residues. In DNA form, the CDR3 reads TGTACCAGCAGTGGAAGTGGGACAGCAGCTCTCACCGGGGAGCTGTTTTTT. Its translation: CTSSGSGTAALTGELFF.

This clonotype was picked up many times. CDR3 in amino acids: CAWDLVSGEAYTF. In DNA form, the CDR3 reads TGTGCCTGGGACCTTGTGTCAGGGGAGGCCTACACCTTC. J is TRBJ1-2 and V is TRBV30, with D possibly being TRBD1 (6 bases). This CDR3 spans 13 amino acids. Per the germline V gene, CDR1 is GTSNPN and CDR2 is SVGIG (reference sequence). V was shortened by 5 bases and J by 10 bases, with 20 bases between the two germline ends.

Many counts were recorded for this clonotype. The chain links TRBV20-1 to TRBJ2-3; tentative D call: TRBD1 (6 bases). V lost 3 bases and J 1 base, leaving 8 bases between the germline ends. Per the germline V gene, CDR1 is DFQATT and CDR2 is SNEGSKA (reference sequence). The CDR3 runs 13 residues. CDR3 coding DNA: TGCAGTGCTAGTCCAGGGGGCACAGATACGCAGTATTTT. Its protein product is CSASPGGTDTQYF.

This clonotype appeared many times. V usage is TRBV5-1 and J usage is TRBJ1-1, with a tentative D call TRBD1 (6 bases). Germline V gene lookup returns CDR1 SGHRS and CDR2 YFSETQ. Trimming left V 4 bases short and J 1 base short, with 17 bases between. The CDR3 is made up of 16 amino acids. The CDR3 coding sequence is TGCGCCAGCAGCGCCCTAACAGGGTTAGGGAACACTGAAGCTTTCTTT. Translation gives CASSALTGLGNTEAFF.

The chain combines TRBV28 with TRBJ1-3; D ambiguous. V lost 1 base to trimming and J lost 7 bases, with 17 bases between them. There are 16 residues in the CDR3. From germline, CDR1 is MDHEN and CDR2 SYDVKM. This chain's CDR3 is CASSLSGRRLRNTIYF. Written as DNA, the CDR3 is TGTGCCAGCAGTTTATCCGGGAGGAGGCTGCGGAACACCATATATTTT.

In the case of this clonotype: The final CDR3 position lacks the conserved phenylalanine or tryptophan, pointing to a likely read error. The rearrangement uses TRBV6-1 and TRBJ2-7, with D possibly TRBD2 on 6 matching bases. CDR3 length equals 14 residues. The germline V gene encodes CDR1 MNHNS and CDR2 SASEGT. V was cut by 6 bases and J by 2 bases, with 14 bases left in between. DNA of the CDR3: TGTGCCAGCAGGCGGGGAAAGGTCGCCTACGAGCAGTACCTC. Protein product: CASRRGKVAYEQYL.

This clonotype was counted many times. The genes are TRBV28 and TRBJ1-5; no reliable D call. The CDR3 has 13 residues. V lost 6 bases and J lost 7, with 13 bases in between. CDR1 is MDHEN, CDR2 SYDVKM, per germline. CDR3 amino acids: CASRSEDGQPQHF. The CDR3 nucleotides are TGTGCCAGCAGGTCTGAGGATGGACAGCCCCAGCATTTT.

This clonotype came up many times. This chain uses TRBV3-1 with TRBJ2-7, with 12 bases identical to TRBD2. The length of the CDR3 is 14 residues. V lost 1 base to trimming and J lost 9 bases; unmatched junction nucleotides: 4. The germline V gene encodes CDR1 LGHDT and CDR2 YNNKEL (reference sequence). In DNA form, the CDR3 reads TGTGCCAGCAGCCAAGTCACTAGCGGGGGGCCGCAGTACTTC. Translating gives CASSQVTSGGPQYF.

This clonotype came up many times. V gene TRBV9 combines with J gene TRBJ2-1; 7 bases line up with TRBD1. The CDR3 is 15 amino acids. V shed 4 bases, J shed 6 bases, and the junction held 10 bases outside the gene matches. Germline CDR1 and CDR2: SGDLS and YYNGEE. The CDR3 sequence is CASSPRWDSPNEQFF. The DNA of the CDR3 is TGTGCCAGCAGCCCCCGGTGGGACAGTCCCAATGAGCAGTTCTTC.

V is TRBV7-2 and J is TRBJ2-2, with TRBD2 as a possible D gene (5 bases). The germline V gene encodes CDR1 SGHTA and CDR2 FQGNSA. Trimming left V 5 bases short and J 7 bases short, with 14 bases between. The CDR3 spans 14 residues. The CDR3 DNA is TGTGCCAGCAGCGCCCCCAGAGGGTACGGGGAGCTGTTTTTT. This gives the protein CASSAPRGYGELFF.

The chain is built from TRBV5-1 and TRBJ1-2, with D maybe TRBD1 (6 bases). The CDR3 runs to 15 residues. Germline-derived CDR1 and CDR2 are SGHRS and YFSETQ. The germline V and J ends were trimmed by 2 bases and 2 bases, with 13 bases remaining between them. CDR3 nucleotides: TGCGCCAGCAGCTTAAGGGCAGGGGACAACTATGGCTACACCTTC. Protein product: CASSLRAGDNYGYTF. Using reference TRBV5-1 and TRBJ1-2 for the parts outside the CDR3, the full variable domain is KAGVTQTPRYLIKTRGQQVTLSCSPISGHRSVSWYQQTPGQGLQFLFEYFSETQRNKGNFPGRFSGRQFSNSRSEMNVSTLELGDSALYLCASSLRAGDNYGYTFGSGTRLTVV.

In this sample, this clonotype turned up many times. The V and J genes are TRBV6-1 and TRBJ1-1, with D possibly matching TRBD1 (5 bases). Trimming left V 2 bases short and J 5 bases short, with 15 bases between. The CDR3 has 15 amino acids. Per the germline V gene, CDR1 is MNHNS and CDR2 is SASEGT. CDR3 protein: CASSEPQGPSTEAFF. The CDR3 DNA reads TGTGCCAGCAGTGAACCCCAGGGCCCTTCTACTGAAGCTTTCTTT.

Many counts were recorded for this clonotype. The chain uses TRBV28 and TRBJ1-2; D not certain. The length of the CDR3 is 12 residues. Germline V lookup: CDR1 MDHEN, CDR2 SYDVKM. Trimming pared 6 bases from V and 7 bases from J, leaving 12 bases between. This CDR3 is CASRILMGGYTF. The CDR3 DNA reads TGTGCCAGCAGAATATTGATGGGTGGCTACACCTTC.

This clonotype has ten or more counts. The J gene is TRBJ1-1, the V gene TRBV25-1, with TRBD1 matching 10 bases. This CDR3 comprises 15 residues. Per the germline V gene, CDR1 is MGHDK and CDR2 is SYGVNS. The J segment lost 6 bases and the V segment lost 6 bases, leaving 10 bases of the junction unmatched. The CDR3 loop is CASRRDRGFAAEAFF. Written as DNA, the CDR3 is TGTGCCAGCAGACGGGACAGGGGCTTTGCGGCTGAAGCTTTCTTT.

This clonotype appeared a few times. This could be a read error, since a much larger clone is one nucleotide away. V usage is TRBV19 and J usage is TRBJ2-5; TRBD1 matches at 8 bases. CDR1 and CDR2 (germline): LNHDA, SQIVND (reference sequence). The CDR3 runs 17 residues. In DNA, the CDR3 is TGTGCCAGTATTATAGAGGCTTGGACAGGGTACCAAGAGACCCAGTACTTC. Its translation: CASIIEAWTGYQETQYF.

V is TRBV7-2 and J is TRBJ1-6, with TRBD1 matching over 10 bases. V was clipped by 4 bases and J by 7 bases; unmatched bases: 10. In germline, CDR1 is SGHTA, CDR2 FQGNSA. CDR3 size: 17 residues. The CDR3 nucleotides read TGTGCCAGCAGCTCCGACAGGGGGCCGATTATCAATTCACCCCTCCACTTT. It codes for CASSSDRGPIINSPLHF.

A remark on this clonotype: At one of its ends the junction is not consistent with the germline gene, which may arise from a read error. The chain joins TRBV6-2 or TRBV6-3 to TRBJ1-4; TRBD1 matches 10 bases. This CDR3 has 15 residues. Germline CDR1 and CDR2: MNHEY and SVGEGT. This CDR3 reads CASSGGQGEVEKLFF. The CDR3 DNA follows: TGTGCCAGCAGTGGCGGACAGGGGGAGGTTGAAAAACTTTTTTTT.

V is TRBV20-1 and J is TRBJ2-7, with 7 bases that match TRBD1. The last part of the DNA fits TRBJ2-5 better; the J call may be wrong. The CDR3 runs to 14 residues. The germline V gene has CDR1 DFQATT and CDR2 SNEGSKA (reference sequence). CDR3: CSAMLRGLRETQYF. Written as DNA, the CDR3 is TGCAGTGCTATGCTCAGGGGGTTGCGAGAGACCCAGTACTTC.

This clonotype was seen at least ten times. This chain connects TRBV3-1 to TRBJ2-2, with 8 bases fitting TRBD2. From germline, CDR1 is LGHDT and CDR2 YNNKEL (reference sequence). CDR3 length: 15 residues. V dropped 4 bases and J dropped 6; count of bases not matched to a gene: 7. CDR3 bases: TGTGCCAGCAGCCCCCCGGGACTAGAGGCCGGGGAGCTGTTTTTT. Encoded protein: CASSPPGLEAGELFF.

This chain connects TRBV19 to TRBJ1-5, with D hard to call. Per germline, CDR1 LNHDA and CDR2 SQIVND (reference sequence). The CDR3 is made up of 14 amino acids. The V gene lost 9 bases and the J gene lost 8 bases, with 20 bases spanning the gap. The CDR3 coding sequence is TGTGCCAGCCTGGCGGGAGGGAGAAATAAGCCCCAGCATTTT. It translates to CASLAGGRNKPQHF. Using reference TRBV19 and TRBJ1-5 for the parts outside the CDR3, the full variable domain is DGGITQSPKYLFRKEGQNVTLSCEQNLNHDAMYWYRQDPGQGLRLIYYSQIVNDFQKGDIAEGYSVSREKKESFPLTVTSAQKNPTAFYLCASLAGGRNKPQHFGDGTRLSIL.

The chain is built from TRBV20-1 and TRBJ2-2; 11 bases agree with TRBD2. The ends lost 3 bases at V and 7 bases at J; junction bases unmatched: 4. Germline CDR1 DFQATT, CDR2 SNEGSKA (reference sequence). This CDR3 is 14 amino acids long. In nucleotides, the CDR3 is TGCAGTGCTAGTGATGGACTAGCGGGCGGGGAGCTGTTTTTT. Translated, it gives CSASDGLAGGELFF.

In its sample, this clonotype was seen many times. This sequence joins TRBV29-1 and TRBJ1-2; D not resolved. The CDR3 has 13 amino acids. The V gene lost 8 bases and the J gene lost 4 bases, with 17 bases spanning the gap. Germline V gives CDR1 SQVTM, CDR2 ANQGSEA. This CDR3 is CSTDEPRPYGYTF. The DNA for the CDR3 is TGCAGCACCGACGAGCCCCGCCCCTATGGCTACACCTTC.